The 28 T cell receptor beta chains below come from one sample, sequenced in a study of blood T cell repertoires in COVID-19. Method: immunoSEQ multiplex PCR; TCRdb's copy keeps in-frame clones and lacks some. The table lists fewer than 400,000 clones, around 87% of them singletons, with less than 3.5% in the top ten. The source material was peripheral blood. The origin of the receptors is a human donor in a cohort sampled during active COVID-19.

The V and J genes are TRBV15 and TRBJ2-5; 10 nucleotides align to TRBD1. Germline V gives CDR1 LNHNV, CDR2 YYDKDF (reference sequence). This CDR3 contains 14 residues. Trimming took 4 bases from V and 5 from J; bases not matched to a gene: 4. CDR3 sequence reads: CATSTDRGRETQYF. CDR3 nucleotides: TGTGCCACCAGCACAGACAGGGGGCGGGAGACCCAGTACTTC. The full variable domain, rest sourced from reference TRBV15 and TRBJ2-5, is DAMVIQNPRYQVTQFGKPVTLSCSQTLNHNVMYWYQQKSSQAPKLLFHYYDKDFNNEADTPDNFQSRRPNTSFCFLDIRSPGLGDTAMYLCATSTDRGRETQYFGPGTRLLVL.

The chain combines TRBV6-1 with TRBJ2-7, with 8 bases that match TRBD1. Trimming took 3 bases from V and 6 from J; bases not matched to a gene: 7. This CDR3 region has 14 residues. From germline, CDR1 is MNHNS and CDR2 SASEGT. CDR3 residues: CASSDGQGVSEQYF. CDR3 DNA sequence: TGTGCCAGCAGTGACGGACAGGGTGTAAGCGAGCAGTACTTC.

The chain couples TRBV28 to TRBJ2-7, with 11 bases fitting TRBD1. Germline assignment: CDR1 MDHEN and CDR2 SYDVKM. Germline trimming cut 4 bases from V and 7 bases from J; bases unmatched to any gene: 12. The CDR3 runs to 16 residues. CDR3 coding DNA: TGTGCCAGCAGTTCGGGGACAGGGGGAAGTTTTTTTGAGCAGTACTTC. Translated: CASSSGTGGSFFEQYF.

The rearrangement joins TRBV27 to TRBJ2-1, with D maybe TRBD2 (6 bases). V was clipped by 5 bases and J by 0 bases, with 14 bases between them. CDR3 length: 16 amino acids. From germline, CDR1 is MNHEY and CDR2 SMNVEV (reference sequence). DNA for the CDR3: TGTGCCAGCAGTAGGGTAGCGGTGATCTCCTACAATGAGCAGTTCTTC. Its protein product is CASSRVAVISYNEQFF.

This clone was observed many times. The chain combines TRBV11-2 with TRBJ2-2; D might be TRBD2 (6 bases). In germline, CDR1 is SGHAT, CDR2 FQNNGV. The V and J ends lost 0 bases and 4 bases respectively, with 12 bases between them. This CDR3 region has 16 residues. CDR3 in DNA: TGTGCCAGCAGCTTAGATTTGGGGGGAGGCACCGGGGAGCTGTTTTTT. Its protein is CASSLDLGGGTGELFF.

This clone was seen a few times. This chain links TRBV5-1 with TRBJ1-1, with no clear D. Germline CDR1 reads SGHRS; CDR2 reads YFSETQ. The CDR3 runs to 12 residues. V lost 4 bases to trimming and J lost 5 bases, with 9 bases between them. The CDR3 DNA is TGCGCCAGCAGCCCGGAGTCGACTGAAGCTTTCTTT. Translation gives CASSPESTEAFF.

The gene calls are TRBV11-2 and TRBJ2-5; D unresolved. V shed 1 base and J shed 1 base, with 10 bases lying between them. Germline V CDR1 and CDR2: SGHAT, FQNNGV. The CDR3 length is 15 residues. In DNA form, the CDR3 reads TGTGCCAGCAGCTTAGTCTTAGGCGGCCAAGAGACCCAGTACTTC. It translates to CASSLVLGGQETQYF.

The chain carries TRBV4-1 and TRBJ2-7; D is possibly TRBD2 (5 bases). Germline CDR1 MGHRA, CDR2 YSYEKL. The CDR3 spans 14 residues. V was shortened by 1 base and J by 2 bases, with 9 bases between the two germline ends. The CDR3 reads CASSQGRAAYEQYF. CDR3 bases: TGCGCCAGCAGCCAAGGACGAGCGGCCTACGAGCAGTACTTC.

This clone was observed a handful of times. This chain joins TRBV5-1 and TRBJ1-6, with a weak D call TRBD1 (6 bases). The V end lost 4 bases, the J end lost 6 bases, and 14 bases lay between the germline ends. This CDR3 is built from 15 residues. Germline V gene sequence: CDR1 SGHRS, CDR2 YFSETQ. The CDR3 loop is CASSTGTRGNSPLHF. CDR3 nucleotides: TGCGCCAGCAGCACAGGGACACGGGGTAATTCACCCCTCCACTTT.

This chain uses TRBV29-1 with TRBJ2-5, with 8 bases matching TRBD2. The CDR3 is made up of 14 amino acids. Germline V gene sequence: CDR1 SQVTM, CDR2 ANQGSEA. The J segment lost 4 bases and the V segment lost 7 bases, leaving 11 bases of the junction unmatched. CDR3 DNA: TGCAGCGCGGGGCGGGAGGTGGAGGGAGAGACCCAGTACTTC. Protein sequence: CSAGREVEGETQYF.

The chain joins TRBV20-1 to TRBJ1-5; unclear D gene. The CDR3 totals 11 residues. Germline V gene data show CDR1 as DFQATT and CDR2 as SNEGSKA (reference sequence). Trimming removed 1 base at V and 5 bases at J, with 3 bases between. CDR3 bases: TGCAGTGCTAGAGGCGATCAGCCCCAGCATTTT. It translates to CSARGDQPQHF.

The rearrangement uses TRBV6-6 and TRBJ2-7; TRBD1 matches 7 bases. The CDR3 has 14 residues. The germline CDR1 and CDR2 sequences are MNHNY and SVGAGI (reference sequence). The V segment lost 4 bases and the J segment 3 bases; nucleotides outside the gene matches: 6. The DNA of the CDR3 is TGTGCCAGCAGTTCGGGACAGCCCTTCTACGAGCAGTACTTC. Its translation: CASSSGQPFYEQYF.

V and J are TRBV25-1 and TRBJ2-5; TRBD2 agrees at 9 bases. This CDR3 is built from 18 residues. Per the germline V gene, CDR1 is MGHDK and CDR2 is SYGVNS. V dropped 7 bases and J dropped 0; count of bases not matched to a gene: 15. This chain's CDR3 is CASTTGGVSGGYQETQYF. DNA of the CDR3: TGTGCCAGCACCACGGGGGGTGTGAGCGGGGGGTACCAAGAGACCCAGTACTTC.

V and J are TRBV7-9 and TRBJ2-5, with D perhaps TRBD1 (5 bases). Trimming took 5 bases from V and 4 from J, leaving 14 bases between them. This CDR3 spans 14 amino acids. The germline gives CDR1 SEHNR, CDR2 FQNEAQ (reference sequence). Here the CDR3 reads CASSARGLLETQYF. DNA of the CDR3: TGTGCCAGCAGCGCTAGGGGTCTGTTAGAGACCCAGTACTTC.

This chain connects TRBV4-2 to TRBJ2-1, with D perhaps matching TRBD2 (6 bases). Deletions cut 0 bases from V and 2 bases from J, with 14 bases between. The CDR3 extends over 17 amino acids. CDR1 is LGHNA and CDR2 is YNFKEQ in the germline V gene. The CDR3 nucleotides are TGTGCCAGCAGCCAAGATGGAGGGAGCGCCCCCTACAATGAGCAGTTCTTC. This sequence encodes CASSQDGGSAPYNEQFF.

This clone has a handful of counts. This chain's CDR3 is CASSRRSTRPSQGNTIYF. The CDR3, as DNA: TGTGCCAGCTCCCGGAGGTCCACACGACCTTCCCAAGGAAACACCATATATTTT. The chain couples TRBV19 to TRBJ1-3, with D unresolved. The CDR3 totals 18 residues. The germline V and J ends were trimmed by 9 bases and 4 bases, with 28 bases remaining between them. Germline CDR1 and CDR2: LNHDA and SQIVND (reference sequence).

The chain joins TRBV15 to TRBJ2-5; TRBD1 matches 9 bases. V trimming: 1 base; J trimming: 5 bases; junction bases outside the gene matches: 5. This CDR3 has 15 amino acids. CDR1 LNHNV and CDR2 YYDKDF come from the germline V gene (reference sequence). The CDR3 coding sequence is TGTGCCACCAGCAGAGTAGGAGACAGGGGGGAGACCCAGTACTTC. Its protein product is CATSRVGDRGETQYF.

The genes are TRBV10-2 and TRBJ2-1; the match to TRBD2 covers 14 bases. The CDR3 spans 18 residues. V lost 6 bases to trimming and J lost 5 bases; unmatched junction nucleotides: 12. The germline V gene encodes CDR1 WSHSY and CDR2 SAAADI. This chain's CDR3 is CASSLPPGLAGEDNEQFF. As DNA, the CDR3 is TGCGCCAGCAGCCTCCCTCCGGGACTAGCGGGAGAGGACAATGAGCAGTTCTTC.

This chain joins TRBV21-1 and TRBJ2-3; the DNA was not used to check the table's D call, TRBD2. TRBV21-1 is a pseudogene. The CDR3 consists of 13 residues. This CDR3 reads CASSDFRTGPQYF. The DNA for the CDR3 is TGTGCCAGCAGCGACTTCCGGACTGGTCCGCAGTATTTT.

This clone has a handful of counts. This chain connects TRBV3-1 (or the pseudogene TRBV3-2) to TRBJ2-1, with D maybe TRBD2 (5 bases). The CDR3 is made up of 13 amino acids. Trimming stripped 6 bases from V and 12 bases from J, with 18 bases between. In germline, CDR1 is LGHDT, CDR2 YNNKEL (reference sequence). The DNA for the CDR3 is TGTGCCAGCAGTGAGGGAAGACGTTCTGCGCAGTTCTTC. This sequence encodes CASSEGRRSAQFF.

This chain links TRBV12-3 or TRBV12-4 with TRBJ1-2; a weak D match, TRBD1 (5 bases). This CDR3 region has 12 residues. V was pared by 2 bases and J by 7 bases, with 8 bases between. CDR3 sequence: CASSLQGGGYTF. The CDR3 DNA reads TGTGCCAGCAGTTTACAGGGAGGTGGCTACACCTTC.

The V call is TRBV23-1, the J call TRBJ2-2; D uncertain. TRBV23-1 is marked as an open reading frame, function uncertain. Between the trimmed V and J ends, which lost 2 bases and 5 bases, there was a span of 12 bases. The CDR3 extends over 15 amino acids. CDR3 DNA sequence: TGCGCCAGCAGTCAACCTACCTGGCGGACCGGGGAGCTGTTTTTT. This gives the protein CASSQPTWRTGELFF.

The chain has TRBV4-1 and TRBJ1-5, with 9 bases matching TRBD1. CDR3 length: 17 residues. V shed 1 base and J 1 base; nucleotides not matched to a gene: 5. Germline V gene sequence: CDR1 MGHRA, CDR2 YSYEKL. CDR3: CASSQVWTGVSNQPQHF. CDR3 in DNA: TGCGCCAGCAGCCAAGTTTGGACAGGGGTGAGCAATCAGCCCCAGCATTTT.

In regard to this clone: Sequence at one end of the junction differs from germline and may be a read error. The J gene is TRBJ2-1, the V gene TRBV7-3; 13 bases match TRBD2. The CDR3 runs to 16 residues. CDR1 and CDR2 from the germline V gene are SGHTA and FQGTGA. The DNA of the CDR3 is TGTGCCAGCAGCCTAACCGGGACTAGCGGGATCAATGAGCAGTTCTTC. This gives the protein CASSLTGTSGINEQFF. Filled out from reference TRBV7-3 and TRBJ2-1, the complete variable domain reads GAGVSQTPSNKVTEKGKYVELRCDPISGHTALYWYRQSLGQGPEFLIYFQGTGAADDSGLPNDRFFAVRPEGSVSTLKIQRTERGDSAVYLCASSLTGTSGINEQFFGPGTRLTVL.

The J gene is TRBJ1-5, the V gene TRBV10-3; D is ambiguous. Trimming removed 10 bases from V and 0 bases from J, with 10 bases in between. The CDR3 covers 13 residues. Germline CDR1 reads ENHRY; CDR2 reads SYGVKD. CDR3 protein: CATSPDSNQPQHF. CDR3 nucleotides: TGTGCCACCTCTCCAGATAGCAATCAGCCCCAGCATTTT.

The chain couples TRBV27 to TRBJ1-1, with D possibly TRBD1 on 6 matching bases. The germline V gene encodes CDR1 MNHEY and CDR2 SMNVEV (reference sequence). This CDR3 contains 14 residues. Trimming removed 10 bases at V and 1 base at J, with 16 bases between. The CDR3 loop is CATSTRRGNTEAFF. The CDR3 DNA follows: TGTGCCACGTCAACCCGCAGGGGGAACACTGAAGCTTTCTTT.

This clone was picked up a small number of times. V gene TRBV6-4 combines with J gene TRBJ2-3; TRBD1 matches at 7 bases. The CDR3 runs to 15 residues. CDR1 is MRHNA and CDR2 is SNTAGT in the germline V gene. J was trimmed by 0 bases and V by 5 bases; bases with no gene match: 5. The CDR3: CASSKTGESTDTQYF. The DNA of the CDR3 is TGTGCCAGCAGTAAAACAGGGGAGAGCACAGATACGCAGTATTTT.

The CDR3 DNA reads TGTGCCAGTACCCGGACTAGCGGGAGTAACACCGGGGAGCTGTTTTTT. It is translated as CASTRTSGSNTGELFF. The V gene is TRBV19, the J gene TRBJ2-2, with 13 bases that match TRBD2. Germline loops: CDR1 LNHDA, CDR2 SQIVND (reference sequence). This CDR3 region has 16 residues. V was clipped by 7 bases and J by 2 bases; unmatched bases: 4. Drawing the rest from reference TRBV19 and TRBJ2-2, the complete variable domain is DGGITQSPKYLFRKEGQNVTLSCEQNLNHDAMYWYRQDPGQGLRLIYYSQIVNDFQKGDIAEGYSVSREKKESFPLTVTSAQKNPTAFYLCASTRTSGSNTGELFFGEGSRLTVL.